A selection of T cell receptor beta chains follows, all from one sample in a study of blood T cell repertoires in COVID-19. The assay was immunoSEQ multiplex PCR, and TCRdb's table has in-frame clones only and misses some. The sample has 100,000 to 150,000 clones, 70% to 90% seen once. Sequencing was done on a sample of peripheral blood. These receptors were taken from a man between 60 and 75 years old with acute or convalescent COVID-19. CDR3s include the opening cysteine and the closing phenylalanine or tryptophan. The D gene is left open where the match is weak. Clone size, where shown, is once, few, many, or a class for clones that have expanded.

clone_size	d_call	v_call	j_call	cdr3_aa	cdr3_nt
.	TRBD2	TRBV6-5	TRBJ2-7	CASTGGLFYEQYF	TGTGCCAGCACGGGGGGACTGTTCTACGAGCAGTACTTC
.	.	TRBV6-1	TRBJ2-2	CASSGAAYTGELFF	TGTGCCAGCAGTGGAGCAGCCTACACCGGGGAGCTGTTTTTT
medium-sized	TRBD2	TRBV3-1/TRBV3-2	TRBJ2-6	CASSQWVSSGRSGANVLTF	TGTGCCAGCAGCCAATGGGTTTCTAGCGGGAGATCTGGGGCCAACGTCCTGACTTTC
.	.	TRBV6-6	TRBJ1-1	CASSYEDLNTEAFF	TGTGCCAGCAGTTACGAGGACTTGAACACTGAAGCTTTCTTT
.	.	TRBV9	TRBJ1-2	CASSPNTGTNYGYTF	TGTGCCAGCAGCCCAAATACCGGGACAAACTATGGCTACACCTTC
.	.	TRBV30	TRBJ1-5	CAWSVVEEDQPQHF	TGTGCCTGGAGCGTGGTCGAAGAGGATCAGCCCCAGCATTTT
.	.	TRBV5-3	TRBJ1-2	CARRPTGQKTYGYTF	TGTGCCAGAAGACCTACCGGACAGAAGACCTATGGCTACACCTTC
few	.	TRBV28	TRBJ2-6	CASSLTTSGAGANVLTF	TGTGCCAGCAGTTTAACCACATCGGGGGCTGGGGCCAACGTCCTGACTTTC
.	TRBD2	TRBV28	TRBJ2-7	CASSLGTSGYEQYF	TGTGCCAGCAGTCTCGGGACTAGCGGATACGAGCAGTACTTC
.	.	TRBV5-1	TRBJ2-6	CASSERFSGANVLTF	TGCGCCAGCTCTGAGAGGTTCTCTGGGGCCAACGTCCTGACTTTC
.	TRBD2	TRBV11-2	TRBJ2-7	CASSLDGLAGDPSEQYF	TGTGCCAGCAGCTTAGATGGGCTAGCGGGAGACCCCTCCGAGCAGTACTTC
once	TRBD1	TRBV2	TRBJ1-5	CASSSGTGGQPQHF	TGTGCCAGCAGTTCCGGGACAGGGGGTCAGCCCCAGCATTTT
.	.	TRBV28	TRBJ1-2	CAGASSHNYGYTF	TGTGCGGGGGCTAGTAGCCATAACTATGGCTACACCTTC
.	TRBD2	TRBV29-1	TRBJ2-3	CSAPRDSGGTQYF	TGCAGCGCCCCTAGGGATAGCGGGGGTACGCAGTATTTT
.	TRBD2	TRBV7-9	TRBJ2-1	CASSLGGGGRDSYNEQFF	TGTGCCAGCAGCTTGGGGGGAGGCGGGAGGGACTCCTACAATGAGCAGTTCTTC
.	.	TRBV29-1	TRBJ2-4	CSALGPQLGNIQYF	TGCAGCGCCCTGGGCCCCCAGCTTGGTAACATTCAGTACTTC
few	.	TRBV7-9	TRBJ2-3	CASSLKVGRDTQYF	TGTGCCAGCAGCTTAAAGGTGGGCCGAGATACGCAGTATTTT